The 9 T cell receptor beta chains listed next were all sequenced from one sample in a study of blood T cells in healthy people across ages. A J-beta primer mix and a sample-barcoded 5' primer were used in a second PCR of about 7 to 12 cycles. TCRdb re-derived calls from the 5' RACE reads in MiXCR, one entry per CDR3 protein. This table has about 640,000 distinct CDR3 sequences, roughly 43% appearing once. Source material: blood. All receptors come from a man older than 75 in good health.

Regarding this clonotype: The final CDR3 position lacks the conserved phenylalanine or tryptophan, pointing to a likely read error. The gene calls are TRBV20-1 and TRBJ2-3; 13 bases match TRBD2. This CDR3 spans 14 amino acids. V lost 6 bases to trimming and J lost 4 bases; unmatched junction nucleotides: 4. Germline lookup yields CDR1 DFQATT and CDR2 SNEGSKA (reference sequence). In nucleotides, the CDR3 is TGCAGTGCACCCGGGACTAGCGGGGCAGATACGCAGTATGTT. It specifies CSAPGTSGADTQYV.

This chain links TRBV6-1 with TRBJ2-3; 8 bases are a match to TRBD2. There are 16 residues in the CDR3. V was pared by 2 bases and J by 4 bases, with 8 bases of the junction left unmatched. Germline CDR1 reads MNHNS; CDR2 reads SASEGT. The CDR3 reads CASSEPLAGPPDTQYF. The CDR3 DNA reads TGTGCCAGCAGTGAACCCCTAGCGGGCCCACCAGATACGCAGTATTTT.

The chain is built from TRBV3-1 and TRBJ1-4; D call uncertain. Trimming stripped 0 bases from V and 7 bases from J, with 12 bases between. Germline CDR1 reads LGHDT; CDR2 reads YNNKEL (reference sequence). The CDR3 totals 15 residues. The CDR3 region is CASSQDPSYSEKLFF. CDR3 DNA sequence: TGTGCCAGCAGCCAAGACCCCTCGTATAGTGAAAAACTGTTTTTT.

The V call is TRBV20-1, the J call TRBJ2-5; 8 nucleotides line up with TRBD2. The J call may be in error: the DNA end matches TRBJ2-4 better. This CDR3 comprises 14 residues. Germline-derived CDR1 and CDR2 are DFQATT and SNEGSKA (reference sequence). CDR3: CSARPDRRGGIQYF. The CDR3 DNA reads TGCAGTGCTAGGCCGGACAGACGGGGGGGCATTCAGTACTTC.

The chain employs TRBV18 and TRBJ2-1; TRBD1 aligns across 7 bases. Germline lookup yields CDR1 KGHSH and CDR2 LQKENI. After removal of 8 bases from V and 7 bases from J, the junction contained 14 bases not matched to a gene. CDR3 length: 15 amino acids. This CDR3 is CASNNPGQIFNEQFF. In nucleotides, the CDR3 is TGTGCCAGCAATAACCCGGGACAGATTTTTAATGAGCAGTTCTTC.

Regarding this clonotype: Given a much more abundant clone one base away, this may be a read error. The chain uses TRBV25-1 and TRBJ1-2; 9 positions match TRBD1. This CDR3 is 14 amino acids long. Per germline, CDR1 MGHDK and CDR2 SYGVNS. CDR3 amino acids: CAGSEQGASGGYTF. The CDR3 DNA follows: TGTGCCGGCAGTGAACAGGGGGCTTCAGGTGGCTACACCTTC.

The J gene is TRBJ2-7, the V gene TRBV20-1; 7 nucleotides align to TRBD1. Germline CDR1 and CDR2: DFQATT and SNEGSKA (reference sequence). This CDR3 contains 14 residues. The V gene end was trimmed by 3 bases and the J gene end by 6 bases; junction bases not matched to a gene: 11. CDR3 protein: CSASWEGQVGEQYF. The CDR3 DNA is TGCAGTGCTAGTTGGGAAGGACAGGTCGGCGAGCAGTACTTC.

The chain carries TRBV24-1 and TRBJ2-3, with D tentatively TRBD2 (5 bases). The length of the CDR3 is 16 residues. Trimming removed 3 bases at V and 2 bases at J, with 14 bases between. Germline CDR1 KGHDR, CDR2 SFDVKD. This CDR3 is CATSDGGRSSTDTQYF. As DNA, the CDR3 is TGTGCCACCAGTGATGGAGGAAGATCGTCCACAGATACGCAGTATTTT.

The chain has TRBV15 and TRBJ1-1; D is uncertain. V lost 1 base and J lost 2, with 8 bases in between. Germline V lookup: CDR1 LNHNV, CDR2 YYDKDF (reference sequence). The CDR3 is 14 residues long. The CDR3 coding sequence is TGTGCCACCAGCAGAGGGTTACACAACACTGAAGCTTTCTTT. Translating gives CATSRGLHNTEAFF. The entire variable domain, with the rest obtained from reference TRBV15 and TRBJ1-1, is as follows: DAMVIQNPRYQVTQFGKPVTLSCSQTLNHNVMYWYQQKSSQAPKLLFHYYDKDFNNEADTPDNFQSRRPNTSFCFLDIRSPGLGDTAMYLCATSRGLHNTEAFFGQGTRLTVV.